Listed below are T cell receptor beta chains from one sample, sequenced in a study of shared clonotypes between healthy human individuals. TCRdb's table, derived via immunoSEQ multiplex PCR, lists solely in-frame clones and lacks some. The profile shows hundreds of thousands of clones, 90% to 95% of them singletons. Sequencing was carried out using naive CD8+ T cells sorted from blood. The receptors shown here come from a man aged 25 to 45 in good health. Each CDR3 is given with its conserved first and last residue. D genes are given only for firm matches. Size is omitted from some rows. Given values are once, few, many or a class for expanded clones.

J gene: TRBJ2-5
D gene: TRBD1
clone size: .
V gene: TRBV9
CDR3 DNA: TGTGCCAGCAGCGTAGGAGGAGAGACAGGGTCGGTTTCCCGAGAGACCCAGTACTTC
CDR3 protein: CASSVGGETGSVSRETQYF

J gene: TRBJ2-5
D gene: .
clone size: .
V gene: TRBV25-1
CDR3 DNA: TGTGCCAGCAGTGGACAGGACAGCGTCTACCAAGAGACCCAGTACTTC
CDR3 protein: CASSGQDSVYQETQYF

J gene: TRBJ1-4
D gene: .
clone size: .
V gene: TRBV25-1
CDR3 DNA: TGTGCCAGCAGTTACTTGGGGCAGTGGAATGAAAAACTGTTTTTT
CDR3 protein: CASSYLGQWNEKLFF

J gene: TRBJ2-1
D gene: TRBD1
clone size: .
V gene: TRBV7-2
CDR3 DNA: TGTGCCAGCACTAAACAGGGGGGCAATGATCCCAATGAGCAGTTCTTC
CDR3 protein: CASTKQGGNDPNEQFF

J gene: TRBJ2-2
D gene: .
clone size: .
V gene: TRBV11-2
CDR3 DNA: TGTGCCAGCACCCACCCGATGACCGGGGAGCTGTTTTTT
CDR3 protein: CASTHPMTGELFF

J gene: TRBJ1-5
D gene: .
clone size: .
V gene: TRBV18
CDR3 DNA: TGTGCCAGCTCACCGGGATGGGGCAATCAGCCCCAGCATTTT
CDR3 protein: CASSPGWGNQPQHF

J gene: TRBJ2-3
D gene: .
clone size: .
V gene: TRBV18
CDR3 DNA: TGTGCCAGCTCACCAGAAAATAGGGAAGCTAGCACAGATACGCAGTATTTT
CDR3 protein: CASSPENREASTDTQYF

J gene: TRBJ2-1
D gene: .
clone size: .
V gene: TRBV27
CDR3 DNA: TGTGCCAGCAGTTTCAACAGCGGTGGGGAGGATGAGCAGTTCTTC
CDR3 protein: CASSFNSGGEDEQFF

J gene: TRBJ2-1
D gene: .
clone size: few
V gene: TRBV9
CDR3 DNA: TGTGCCAGCAGCGTAGACCGGAATGAGCAGTTCTTC
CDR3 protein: CASSVDRNEQFF

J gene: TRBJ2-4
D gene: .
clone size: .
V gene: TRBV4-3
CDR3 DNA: TGCGCCAGCAGCCAAGAAGTTGTAGGTCCGACTTGGGGTCTGGCCAAAAACATTCAGTACTTC
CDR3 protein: CASSQEVVGPTWGLAKNIQYF

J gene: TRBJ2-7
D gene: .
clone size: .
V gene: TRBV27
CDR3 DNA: TGTGCCAGCAGTTTCCTTGGTAGCTACGAGCAGTACTTC
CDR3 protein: CASSFLGSYEQYF

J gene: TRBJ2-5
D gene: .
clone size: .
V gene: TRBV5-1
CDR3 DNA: TGCGCCAGCAGCTTGGCCGGAGGGGCAGCAGAGACCCAGTACTTC
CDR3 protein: CASSLAGGAAETQYF

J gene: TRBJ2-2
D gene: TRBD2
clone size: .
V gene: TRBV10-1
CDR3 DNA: TGCGCCAGCAGTGAATTGGCGGGAGGGTCAAACACCGGGGAGCTGTTTTTT
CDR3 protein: CASSELAGGSNTGELFF

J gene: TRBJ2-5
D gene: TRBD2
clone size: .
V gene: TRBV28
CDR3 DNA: TGTGCCAGCACTAGGGGACTAGCGGGACGGCAAGAGACCCAGTACTTC
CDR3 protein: CASTRGLAGRQETQYF

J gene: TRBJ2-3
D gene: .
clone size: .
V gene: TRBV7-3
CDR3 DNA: TGTGCCAGCAGCTTAGCCCTTCTTTGGAGGGAAAAAGTGGCAGATACGCAGTATTTT
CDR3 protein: CASSLALLWREKVADTQYF

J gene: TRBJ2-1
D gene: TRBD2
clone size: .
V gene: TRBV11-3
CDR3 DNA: TGTGCCAGCAGCCAGCCGACTAGCGGGAGTACGGGCAATGAGCAGTTCTTC
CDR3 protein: CASSQPTSGSTGNEQFF

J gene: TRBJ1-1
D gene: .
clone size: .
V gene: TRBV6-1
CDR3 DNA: TGTGCCAGCAGTGAAGCACAGCCAAACACTGAAGCTTTCTTT
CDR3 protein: CASSEAQPNTEAFF

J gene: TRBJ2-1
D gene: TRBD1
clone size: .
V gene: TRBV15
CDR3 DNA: TGTGCCACCAGCAGTGACAGGGCTGATGAGCAGTTCTTC
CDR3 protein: CATSSDRADEQFF

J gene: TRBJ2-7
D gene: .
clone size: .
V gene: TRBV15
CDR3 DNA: TGTGCCACCAGCAGTGGTTCAAACTCCTACGAGCAGTACTTC
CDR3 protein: CATSSGSNSYEQYF

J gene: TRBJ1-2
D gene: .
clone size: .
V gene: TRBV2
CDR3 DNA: TGTGCCAGCAACACTGGGGCAGACTATGGCTACACCTTC
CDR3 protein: CASNTGADYGYTF

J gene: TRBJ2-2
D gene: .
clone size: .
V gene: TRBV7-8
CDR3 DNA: TGTGCCAGCAGCCCCTTAGGGGGGACAGTAAACACCGGGGAGCTGTTTTTT
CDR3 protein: CASSPLGGTVNTGELFF

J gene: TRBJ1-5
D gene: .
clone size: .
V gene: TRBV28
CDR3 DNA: TGTGCCAGCAGTTTAATCGGGCAGGCAGATCAGCCCCAGCATTTT
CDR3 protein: CASSLIGQADQPQHF

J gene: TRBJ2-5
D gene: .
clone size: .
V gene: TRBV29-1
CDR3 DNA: TGCAGCGTTGATGACGATCGGGAGACCCAGTACTTC
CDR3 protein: CSVDDDRETQYF

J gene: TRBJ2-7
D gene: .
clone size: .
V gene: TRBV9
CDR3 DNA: TGTGCCAGCAGCGTAGTTGGAGGGGGGGACGAGCAGTACTTC
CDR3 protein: CASSVVGGGDEQYF

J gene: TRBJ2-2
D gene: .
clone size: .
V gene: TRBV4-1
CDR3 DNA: TGCGCCAGCAGCCAAGTATCTGGCAACGGGGAGCTGTTTTTT
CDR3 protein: CASSQVSGNGELFF

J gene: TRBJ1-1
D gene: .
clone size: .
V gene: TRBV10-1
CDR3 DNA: TGCGCCAGCAGTGAGTCGACTGGGAACACTGAAGCTTTCTTT
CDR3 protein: CASSESTGNTEAFF

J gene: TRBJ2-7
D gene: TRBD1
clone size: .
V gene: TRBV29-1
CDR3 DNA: TGCAGCGTTGTAGGCCGGTCGGGGACAGGGTTCTCCTACGAGCAGTACTTC
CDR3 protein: CSVVGRSGTGFSYEQYF

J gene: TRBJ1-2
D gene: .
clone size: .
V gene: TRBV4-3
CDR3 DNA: TGCGCCAGCAGCCAAGAGGGCGGATGGGCGAGCTATGGCTACACCTTC
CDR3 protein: CASSQEGGWASYGYTF

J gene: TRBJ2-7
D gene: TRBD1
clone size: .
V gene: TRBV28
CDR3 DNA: TGTGCCAGCAGTCGGGACAGGGCAATTACCTACGAGCAGTACTTC
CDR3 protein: CASSRDRAITYEQYF

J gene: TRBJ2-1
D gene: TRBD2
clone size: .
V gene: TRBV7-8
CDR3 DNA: TGTGCCAGCAGCCAAATGACTAGCGGGAGTTATGAAGGAGCCTACAATGAGCAGTTCTTC
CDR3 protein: CASSQMTSGSYEGAYNEQFF

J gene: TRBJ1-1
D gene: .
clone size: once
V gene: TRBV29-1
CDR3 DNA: TGCAGCGTTGAACTGGCGGGGGGTACTGAAGCTTTCTTT
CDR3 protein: CSVELAGGTEAFF

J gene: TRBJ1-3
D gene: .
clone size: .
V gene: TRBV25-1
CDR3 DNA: TGTGCCAGCAGTGAATCAGGACTTAGCTCTGGAAACACCATATATTTT
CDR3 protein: CASSESGLSSGNTIYF

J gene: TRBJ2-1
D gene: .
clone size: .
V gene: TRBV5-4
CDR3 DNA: TGTGCCAGCAGCTTGGTTCCAAACAATGAGCAGTTCTTC
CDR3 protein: CASSLVPNNEQFF

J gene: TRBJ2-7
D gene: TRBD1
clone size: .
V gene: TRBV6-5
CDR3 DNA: TGTGCCAGCAGTTCCCCGGACAGGACCTACGAGCAGTACTTC
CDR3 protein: CASSSPDRTYEQYF

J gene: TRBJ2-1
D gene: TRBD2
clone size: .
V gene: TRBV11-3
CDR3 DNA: TGTGCCAGCAGCCCCGGGACTAGAGAGCCGTTCTTC
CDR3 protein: CASSPGTREPFF

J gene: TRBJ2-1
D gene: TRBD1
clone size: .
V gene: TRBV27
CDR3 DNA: TGTGCCAGCAGTCCTGGGGACAGGGAAGATAATGAGCAGTTCTTC
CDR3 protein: CASSPGDREDNEQFF

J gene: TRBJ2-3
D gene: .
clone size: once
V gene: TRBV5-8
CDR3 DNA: TGTGCCAGCAGCTTGGGGCAGGGACCCACAGATACGCAGTATTTT
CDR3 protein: CASSLGQGPTDTQYF

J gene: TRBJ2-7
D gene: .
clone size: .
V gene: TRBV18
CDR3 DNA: TGTGCCAGCTCACCAAGTTTTTCCTACGAGCAGTACTTC
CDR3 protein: CASSPSFSYEQYF

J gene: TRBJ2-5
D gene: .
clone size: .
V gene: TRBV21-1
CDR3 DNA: TGTGCCAGCAGCAAAGCGGATCAAAGCCCCCCTGGGACAGTCAAAGAGACCCAGTACTTC
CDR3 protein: CASSKADQSPPGTVKETQYF

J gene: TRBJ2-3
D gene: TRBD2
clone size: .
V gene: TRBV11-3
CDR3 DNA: TGTGCCAGCAGCCTCGCGCGGGAGGGCCAGGATACGCAGTATTTT
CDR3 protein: CASSLAREGQDTQYF

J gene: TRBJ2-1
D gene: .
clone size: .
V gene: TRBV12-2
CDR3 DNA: TGTGCAAGTCGCCGCGCAGGGGGCGGTCTTGACAATGAGCAGTTCTTC
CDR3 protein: CASRRAGGGLDNEQFF

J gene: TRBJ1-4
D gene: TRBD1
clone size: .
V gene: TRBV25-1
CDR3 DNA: TGTGCCAGCAGTGACGACAGGGGTGAGCGTGAAAAACTGTTTTTT
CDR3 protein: CASSDDRGEREKLFF

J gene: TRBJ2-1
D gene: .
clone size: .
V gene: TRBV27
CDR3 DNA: TGTGCCAGCAGTAGAGGACTGTACAATGAGCAGTTCTTC
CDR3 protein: CASSRGLYNEQFF

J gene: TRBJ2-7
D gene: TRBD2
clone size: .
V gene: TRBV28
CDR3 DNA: TGTGCCAGCAGTTTACTGGTGGGACTATCATACGAGCAGTACTTC
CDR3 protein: CASSLLVGLSYEQYF

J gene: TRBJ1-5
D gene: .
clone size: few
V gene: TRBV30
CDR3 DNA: TGTGCCTGGAGTATGGGACCATATAGCAATCAGCCCCAGCATTTT
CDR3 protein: CAWSMGPYSNQPQHF

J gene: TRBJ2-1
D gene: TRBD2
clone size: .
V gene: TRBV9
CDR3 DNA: TGTGCCAGCAGCGTAGGGGGACTAGCGGGAGGGCCTGGTTCCTACAATGAGCAGTTCTTC
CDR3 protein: CASSVGGLAGGPGSYNEQFF

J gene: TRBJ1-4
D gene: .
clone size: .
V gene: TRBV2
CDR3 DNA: TGTGCCAGCAGACATAATGAAAAACTGTTTTTT
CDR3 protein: CASRHNEKLFF

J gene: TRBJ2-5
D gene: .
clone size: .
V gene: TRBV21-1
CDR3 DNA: TGTGCCAGCAGCAAAGTGGTTAGTTGCGGTAGAGAGACCCAGTACTTC
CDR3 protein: CASSKVVSCGRETQYF

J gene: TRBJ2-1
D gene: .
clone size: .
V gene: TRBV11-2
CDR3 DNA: TGTGCCAGCAGCCCCGAGCGGGTTGCCTACAATGAGCAGTTCTTC
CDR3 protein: CASSPERVAYNEQFF

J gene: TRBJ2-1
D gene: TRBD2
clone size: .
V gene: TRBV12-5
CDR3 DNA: TGTGCTAGTGGGTCTAGCGGGAGCTCCTACAATGAGCAGTTCTTC
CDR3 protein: CASGSSGSSYNEQFF

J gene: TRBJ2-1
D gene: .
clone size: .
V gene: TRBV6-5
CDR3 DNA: TGTGCCAGCAGCCAAACTTACTCCTACAATGAGCAGTTCTTC
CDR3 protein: CASSQTYSYNEQFF

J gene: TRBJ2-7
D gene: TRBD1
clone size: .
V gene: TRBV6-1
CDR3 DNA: TGTGCCAGCAGTCCCGGACAGGATTATGACGAGCAGTACTTC
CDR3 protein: CASSPGQDYDEQYF

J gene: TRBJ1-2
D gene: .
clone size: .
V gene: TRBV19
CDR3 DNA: TGTGCCAGTGGGGGGGACACCGATCGTTGGGGCTACACCTTC
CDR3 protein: CASGGDTDRWGYTF

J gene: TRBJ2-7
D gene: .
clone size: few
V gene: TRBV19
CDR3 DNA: TGTGCCAGTAAACTTGCGGGGACCTACGAGCAGTACTTC
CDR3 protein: CASKLAGTYEQYF

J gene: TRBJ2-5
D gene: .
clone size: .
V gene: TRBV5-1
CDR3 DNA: TGCGCCAGCAGCTTGGCTGGTAGTAAAGAGACCCAGTACTTC
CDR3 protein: CASSLAGSKETQYF

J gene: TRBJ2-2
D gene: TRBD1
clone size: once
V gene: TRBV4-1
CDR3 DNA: TGCGCCAGCAGCCAAGATGGGGGACAGATCACCGGGGAGCTGTTTTTT
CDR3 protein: CASSQDGGQITGELFF

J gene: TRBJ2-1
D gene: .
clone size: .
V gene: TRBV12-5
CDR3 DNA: TGTGCTAGTGGTCCCTCGCCGGTGTTCAATGAGCAGTTCTTC
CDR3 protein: CASGPSPVFNEQFF

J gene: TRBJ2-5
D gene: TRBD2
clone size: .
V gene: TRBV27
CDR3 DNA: TGTGCCAGCAGACCCGGGACTAGCGGAAAAGAGACCCAGTACTTC
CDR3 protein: CASRPGTSGKETQYF

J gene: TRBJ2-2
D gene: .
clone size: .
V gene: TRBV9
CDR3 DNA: TGTGCCAGCAGCGTAGCCGGACAGAACACCGGGGAGCTGTTTTTT
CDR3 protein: CASSVAGQNTGELFF

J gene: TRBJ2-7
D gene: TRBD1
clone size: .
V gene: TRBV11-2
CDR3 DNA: TGTGCCAGCAGCTTCCGGGACAGGTCCTACGAGCAGTACTTC
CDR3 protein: CASSFRDRSYEQYF